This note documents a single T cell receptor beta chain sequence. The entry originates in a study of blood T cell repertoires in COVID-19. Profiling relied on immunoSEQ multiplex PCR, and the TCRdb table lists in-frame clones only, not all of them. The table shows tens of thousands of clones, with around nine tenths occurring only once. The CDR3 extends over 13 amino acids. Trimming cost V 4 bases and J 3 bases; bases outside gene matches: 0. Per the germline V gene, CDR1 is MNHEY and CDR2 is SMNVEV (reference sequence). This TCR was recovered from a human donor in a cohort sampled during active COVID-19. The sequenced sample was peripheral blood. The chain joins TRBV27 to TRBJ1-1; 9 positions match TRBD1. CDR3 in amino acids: CASSWDRDTEAFF. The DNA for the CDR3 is TGTGCCAGCAGTTGGGACAGGGACACTGAAGCTTTCTTT.